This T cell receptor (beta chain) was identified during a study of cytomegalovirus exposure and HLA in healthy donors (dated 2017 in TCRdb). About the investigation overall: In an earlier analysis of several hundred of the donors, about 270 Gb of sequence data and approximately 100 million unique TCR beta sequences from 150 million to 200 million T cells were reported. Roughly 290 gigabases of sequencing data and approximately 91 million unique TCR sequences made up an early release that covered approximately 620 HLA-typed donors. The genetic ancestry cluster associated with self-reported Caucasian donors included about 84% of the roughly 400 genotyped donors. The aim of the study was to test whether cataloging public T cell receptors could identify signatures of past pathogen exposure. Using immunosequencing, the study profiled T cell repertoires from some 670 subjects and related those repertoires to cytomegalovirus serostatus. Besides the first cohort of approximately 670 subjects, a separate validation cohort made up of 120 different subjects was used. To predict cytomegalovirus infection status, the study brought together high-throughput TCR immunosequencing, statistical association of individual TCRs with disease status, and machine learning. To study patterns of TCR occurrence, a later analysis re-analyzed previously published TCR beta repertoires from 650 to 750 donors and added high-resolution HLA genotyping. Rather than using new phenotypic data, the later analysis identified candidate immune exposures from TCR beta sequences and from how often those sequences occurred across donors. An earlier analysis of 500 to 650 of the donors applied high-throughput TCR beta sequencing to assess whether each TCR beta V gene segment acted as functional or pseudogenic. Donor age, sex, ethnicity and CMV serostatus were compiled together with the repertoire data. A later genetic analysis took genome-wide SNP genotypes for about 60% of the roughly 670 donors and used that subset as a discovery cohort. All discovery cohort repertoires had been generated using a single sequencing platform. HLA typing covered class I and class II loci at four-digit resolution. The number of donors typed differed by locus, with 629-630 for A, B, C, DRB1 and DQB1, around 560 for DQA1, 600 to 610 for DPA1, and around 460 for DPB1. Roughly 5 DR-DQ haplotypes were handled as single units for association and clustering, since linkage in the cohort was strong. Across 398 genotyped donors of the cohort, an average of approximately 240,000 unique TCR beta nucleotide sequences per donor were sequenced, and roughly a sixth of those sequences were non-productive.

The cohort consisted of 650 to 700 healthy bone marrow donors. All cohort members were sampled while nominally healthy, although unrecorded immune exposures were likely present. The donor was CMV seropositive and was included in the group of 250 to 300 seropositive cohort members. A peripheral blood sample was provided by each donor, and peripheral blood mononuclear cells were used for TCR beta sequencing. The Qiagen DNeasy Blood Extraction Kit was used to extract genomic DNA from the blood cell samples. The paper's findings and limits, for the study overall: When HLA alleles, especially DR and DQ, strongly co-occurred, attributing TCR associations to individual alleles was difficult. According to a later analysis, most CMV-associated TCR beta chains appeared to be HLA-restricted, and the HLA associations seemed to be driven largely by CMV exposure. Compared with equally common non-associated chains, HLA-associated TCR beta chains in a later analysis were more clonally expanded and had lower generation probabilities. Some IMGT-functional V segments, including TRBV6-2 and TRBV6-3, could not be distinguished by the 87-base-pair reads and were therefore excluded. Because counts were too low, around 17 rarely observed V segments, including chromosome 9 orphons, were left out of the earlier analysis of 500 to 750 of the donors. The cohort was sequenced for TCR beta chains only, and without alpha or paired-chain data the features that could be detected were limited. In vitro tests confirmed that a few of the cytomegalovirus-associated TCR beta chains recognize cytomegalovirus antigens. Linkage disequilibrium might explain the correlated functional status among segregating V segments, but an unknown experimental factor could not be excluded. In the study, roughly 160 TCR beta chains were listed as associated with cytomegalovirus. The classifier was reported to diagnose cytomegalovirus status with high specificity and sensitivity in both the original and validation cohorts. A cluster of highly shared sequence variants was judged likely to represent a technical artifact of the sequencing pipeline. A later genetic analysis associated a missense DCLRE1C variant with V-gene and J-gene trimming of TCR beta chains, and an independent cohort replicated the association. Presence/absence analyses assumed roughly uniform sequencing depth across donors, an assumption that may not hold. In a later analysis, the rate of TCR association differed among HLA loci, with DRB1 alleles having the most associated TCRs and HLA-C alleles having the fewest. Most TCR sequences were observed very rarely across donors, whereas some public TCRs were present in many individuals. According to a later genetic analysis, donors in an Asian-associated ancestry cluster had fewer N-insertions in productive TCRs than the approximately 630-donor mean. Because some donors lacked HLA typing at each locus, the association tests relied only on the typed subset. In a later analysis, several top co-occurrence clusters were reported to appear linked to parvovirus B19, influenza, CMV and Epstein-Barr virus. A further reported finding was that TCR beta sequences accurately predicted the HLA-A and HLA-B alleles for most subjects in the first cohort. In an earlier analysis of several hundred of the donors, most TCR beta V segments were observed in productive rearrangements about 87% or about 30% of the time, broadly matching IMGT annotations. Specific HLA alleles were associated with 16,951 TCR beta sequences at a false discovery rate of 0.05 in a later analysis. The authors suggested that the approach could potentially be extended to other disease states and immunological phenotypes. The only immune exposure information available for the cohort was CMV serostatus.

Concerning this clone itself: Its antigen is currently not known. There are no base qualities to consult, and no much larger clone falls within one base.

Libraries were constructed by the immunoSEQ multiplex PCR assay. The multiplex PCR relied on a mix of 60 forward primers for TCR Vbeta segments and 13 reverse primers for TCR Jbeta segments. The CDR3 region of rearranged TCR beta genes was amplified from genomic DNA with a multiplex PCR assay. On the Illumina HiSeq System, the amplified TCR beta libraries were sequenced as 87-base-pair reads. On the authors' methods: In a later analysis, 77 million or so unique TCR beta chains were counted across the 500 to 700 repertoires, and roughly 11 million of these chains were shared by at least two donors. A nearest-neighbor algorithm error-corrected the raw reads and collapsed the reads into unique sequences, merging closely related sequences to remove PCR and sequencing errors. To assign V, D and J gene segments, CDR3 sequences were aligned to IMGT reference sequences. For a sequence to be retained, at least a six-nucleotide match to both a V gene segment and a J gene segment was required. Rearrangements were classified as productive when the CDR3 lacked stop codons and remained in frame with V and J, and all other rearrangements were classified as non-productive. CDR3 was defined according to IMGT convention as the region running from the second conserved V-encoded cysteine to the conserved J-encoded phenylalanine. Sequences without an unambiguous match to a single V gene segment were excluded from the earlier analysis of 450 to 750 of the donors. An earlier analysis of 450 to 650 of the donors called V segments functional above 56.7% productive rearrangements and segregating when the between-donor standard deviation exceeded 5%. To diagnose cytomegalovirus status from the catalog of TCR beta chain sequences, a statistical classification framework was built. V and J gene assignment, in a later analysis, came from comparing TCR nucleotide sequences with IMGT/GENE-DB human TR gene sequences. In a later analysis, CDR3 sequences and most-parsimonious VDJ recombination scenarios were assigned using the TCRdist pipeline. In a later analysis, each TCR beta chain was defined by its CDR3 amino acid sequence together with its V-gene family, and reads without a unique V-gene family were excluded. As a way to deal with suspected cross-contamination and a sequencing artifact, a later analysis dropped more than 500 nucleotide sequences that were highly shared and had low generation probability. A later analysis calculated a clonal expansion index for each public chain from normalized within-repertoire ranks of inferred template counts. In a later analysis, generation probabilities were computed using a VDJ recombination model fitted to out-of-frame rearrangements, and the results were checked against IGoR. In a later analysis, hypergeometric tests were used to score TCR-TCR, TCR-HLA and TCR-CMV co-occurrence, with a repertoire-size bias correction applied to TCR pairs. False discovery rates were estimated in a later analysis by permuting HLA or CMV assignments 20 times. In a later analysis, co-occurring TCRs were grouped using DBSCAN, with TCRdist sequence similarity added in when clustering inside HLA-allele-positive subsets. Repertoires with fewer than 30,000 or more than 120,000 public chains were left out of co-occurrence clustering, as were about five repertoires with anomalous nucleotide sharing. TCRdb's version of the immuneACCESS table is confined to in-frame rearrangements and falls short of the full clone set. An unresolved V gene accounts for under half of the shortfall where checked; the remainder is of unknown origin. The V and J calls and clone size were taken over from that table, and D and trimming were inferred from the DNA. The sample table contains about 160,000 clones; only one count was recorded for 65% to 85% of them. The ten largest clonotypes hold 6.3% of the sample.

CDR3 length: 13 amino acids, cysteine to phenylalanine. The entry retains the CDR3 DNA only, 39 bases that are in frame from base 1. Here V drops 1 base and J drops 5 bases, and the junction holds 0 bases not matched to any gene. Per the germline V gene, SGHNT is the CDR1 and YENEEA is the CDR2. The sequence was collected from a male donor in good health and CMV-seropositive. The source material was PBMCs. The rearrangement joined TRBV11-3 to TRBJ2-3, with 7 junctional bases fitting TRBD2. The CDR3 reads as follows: CASSLAGGDTQYF. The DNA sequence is TGTGCCAGCAGCTTAGCGGGAGGAGATACGCAGTATTTT.